This T cell receptor (beta chain) emerged from a study of blood T cell repertoires in COVID-19. This CDR3 spans 10 amino acids. Deletions cut 7 bases from V and 7 bases from J, with 10 bases between. Germline V gene lookup returns CDR1 GTSNPN and CDR2 SVGIG (reference sequence). Under the authors' procedure: Estimation of nucleated cell counts was performed using reference gene primer amplification. Method: immunoSEQ multiplex PCR; TCRdb's copy keeps in-frame clones and lacks some. V and J calls plus clone size are reproduced from that table; the DNA served to infer D and trimming. The table shows hundreds of thousands of clones, with approximately 79% occurring only once.

The clonotype was recovered from a woman of 80 years or more with active or convalescent COVID-19. The genes are TRBV30 and TRBJ1-2; no definite D call. Sequences were obtained from peripheral blood. Here the CDR3 reads CAYSSGGYTF. The DNA of the CDR3 is TGTGCCTACTCATCGGGTGGCTACACCTTC.